This TCR beta chain appears in the sequencing data of a study of early T cells in non-severe SARS-CoV-2 infection. Germline V gene lookup returns CDR1 SGHTA and CDR2 FQGTGA. The length of the CDR3 is 16 residues. J was trimmed by 4 bases and V by 1 base; bases with no gene match: 5. By share of the sample, this clonotype is medium-sized. Separate cDNA molecules each had unique molecular identifiers attached to them. TCRdb re-called the 5' RACE reads through MiXCR, storing one row per CDR3 protein. The table records more than 20,000 distinct CDR3 sequences, about 4% of them present only once. The chain recombines TRBV7-3 with TRBJ2-3; 10 bases match TRBD2. The sample consisted of whole blood. This TCR came from an adult who was a healthcare worker with PCR-confirmed SARS-CoV-2 infection or an uninfected control (not recorded which). CDR3 in DNA: TGTGCCAGCAGCTTAAGAGGGCTAGCGGGGGCAGATACGCAGTATTTT. Translation: CASSLRGLAGADTQYF.